The 29 T cell receptor beta chains below all came from one sample that was sequenced in a study of radiation and T cells in renal cell carcinoma. Time point specified: baseline pretreatment blood. Described treatment: 15 Gy SBRT to primary tumor, nephrectomy 4 weeks later. Method: immunoSEQ multiplex PCR; TCRdb's copy keeps in-frame clones and lacks some. The profile shows 150,000 or so clones, 83% of them singletons. The sample was blood, taken from a patient whose treatment included radiotherapy and nephrectomy. These receptors were collected from a woman aged 45-59 years with renal cell carcinoma.

The chain combines TRBV5-1 with TRBJ2-2, with no clear D. Trimming shortened V by 0 bases and J by 5 bases, and 5 bases separated the two germline ends. The CDR3 runs 13 residues. Germline V gene data show CDR1 as SGHRS and CDR2 as YFSETQ. DNA for the CDR3: TGCGCCAGCAGCTTGGACCTTACCGGGGAGCTGTTTTTT. It encodes CASSLDLTGELFF.

J is TRBJ2-5 and V is TRBV6-6; D is uncertain. The V end lost 0 bases, the J end lost 5 bases, and 4 bases lay between the germline ends. The CDR3 length is 12 residues. Germline CDR1 reads MNHNY; CDR2 reads SVGAGI (reference sequence). In nucleotides, the CDR3 is TGTGCCAGCAGTTACTCTGGGGAGACCCAGTACTTC. Its protein is CASSYSGETQYF.

DNA for the CDR3: TGTGCCAGCAGTTTACAGGACACTGAAGCTTTCTTT. This encodes CASSLQDTEAFF. The chain combines TRBV28 with TRBJ1-1; unclear D gene. Trimming took 2 bases from V and 3 from J, leaving 4 bases between them. Germline CDR1 MDHEN, CDR2 SYDVKM. The CDR3 covers 12 residues.

The V call is TRBV19, the J call TRBJ2-3, with TRBD1 matching 8 bases. The V and J ends lost 7 bases and 2 bases, in that order; junction bases with no gene match: 8. Germline assignment: CDR1 LNHDA and CDR2 SQIVND (reference sequence). The length of the CDR3 is 15 residues. Here the CDR3 reads CASTPGTGYTDTQYF. The CDR3 region has the DNA TGTGCCAGTACCCCCGGGACAGGATACACAGATACGCAGTATTTT.

J is TRBJ1-2 and V is TRBV11-2, with a tentative D call TRBD1 (5 bases). Per the germline V gene, CDR1 is SGHAT and CDR2 is FQNNGV. V lost 4 bases and J 4 bases, leaving 22 bases between the germline ends. CDR3 length: 17 residues. The CDR3, as DNA: TGTGCCAGCAGCTCAGCCACTCAAGTCAGGGTCTCCTATGGCTACACCTTC. This codes for CASSSATQVRVSYGYTF.

The J gene is TRBJ2-3, the V gene TRBV4-2; D is unresolved. This CDR3 region has 14 residues. Looked up from germline, CDR1 is LGHNA and CDR2 is YNFKEQ. Trimming took 5 bases from V and 0 from J, leaving 9 bases between them. CDR3 bases: TGTGCCAGCAGCTTAGGTGGGAGCACAGATACGCAGTATTTT. Protein product: CASSLGGSTDTQYF.

This clone was picked up one time. This rearrangement joins TRBV11-2 to TRBJ2-5, with D maybe TRBD2 (6 bases). Germline loops: CDR1 SGHAT, CDR2 FQNNGV. Trimming pared 8 bases from V and 5 bases from J, leaving 24 bases between. The CDR3 has 16 amino acids. Written as DNA, the CDR3 is TGTGCCAGCGGAACCCCGGGAGTACCGGTTCAGGAGACCCAGTACTTC. Its translation: CASGTPGVPVQETQYF.

This sequence joins TRBV7-2 and TRBJ2-7, with D possibly matching TRBD2 (7 bases). Trimming pared 0 bases from V and 10 bases from J, leaving 19 bases between. This CDR3 region has 15 residues. CDR1 SGHTA and CDR2 FQGNSA come from the germline V gene. This chain's CDR3 is CASSLAREWGGAQYF. Here the CDR3 DNA reads TGTGCCAGCAGCTTAGCGCGAGAATGGGGGGGCGCTCAGTACTTC. The whole variable domain, filled in from reference TRBV7-2 and TRBJ2-7, reads GAGVSQSPSNKVTEKGKDVELRCDPISGHTALYWYRQSLGQGLEFLIYFQGNSAPDKSGLPSDRFSAERTGGSVSTLTIQRTQQEDSAVYLCASSLAREWGGAQYFGPGTRLTVT.

Here the CDR3 DNA reads TGTGCCAGCAGCTTAACGGGGGACGGTGCCTACTCTGGAAACACCATATATTTT. Its translation is CASSLTGDGAYSGNTIYF. The chain combines TRBV7-9 with TRBJ1-3; the D gene is possibly TRBD1 (5 bases). The CDR3 totals 18 residues. CDR1 SEHNR and CDR2 FQNEAQ come from the germline V gene (reference sequence). V was trimmed by 2 bases and J by 0 bases, leaving 17 bases between them.

The chain combines TRBV9 with TRBJ2-1; TRBD1 matches at 9 bases. Germline loops: CDR1 SGDLS, CDR2 YYNGEE. Trimming removed 0 bases from V and 6 bases from J; junction bases left unmatched: 16. There are 19 residues in the CDR3. CDR3 bases: TGTGCCAGCAGCGTAGCGGGTTCAACAGGGGGCCTCATCGGCAATGAGCAGTTCTTC. It encodes CASSVAGSTGGLIGNEQFF.

This clone came up a few times. V gene TRBV7-9 combines with J gene TRBJ2-7, with 11 bases identical to TRBD2. The germline gives CDR1 SEHNR, CDR2 FQNEAQ (reference sequence). This CDR3 is built from 15 residues. Germline trimming cut 4 bases from V and 7 bases from J; bases unmatched to any gene: 9. The CDR3 coding sequence is TGTGCCAGCAGCTGGGACCTAGCGGGAGGAGAGGAGCAGTACTTC. Its protein product is CASSWDLAGGEEQYF.

The chain employs TRBV30 and TRBJ2-3; 7 bases fit TRBD1. CDR3 size: 15 residues. Germline-derived CDR1 and CDR2 are GTSNPN and SVGIG (reference sequence). Trimming at V came to 4 bases and at J to 2 bases, leaving 9 bases not matched to a gene. This CDR3 reads CAWNPGGSPTDTQYF. In nucleotides, the CDR3 is TGTGCCTGGAACCCAGGGGGAAGTCCCACAGATACGCAGTATTTT.

The chain is built from TRBV19 and TRBJ1-1; D is undetermined. The ends were cut back, 6 bases at V and 11 bases at J, with 7 bases in the middle. Per the germline V gene, CDR1 is LNHDA and CDR2 is SQIVND (reference sequence). CDR3 length: 9 amino acids. The CDR3 nucleotides read TGTGCCAGTAGCCCGGCGGCTTTCTTT. It specifies CASSPAAFF.

This rearrangement joins TRBV2 to TRBJ2-4, with 8 bases fitting TRBD1. Losses at the gene ends were 7 bases for V and 0 bases for J; bases not matched to a gene: 8. This CDR3 is 16 amino acids long. The germline V gene encodes CDR1 SNHLY and CDR2 FYNNEI. The CDR3 sequence: CASTQDRVGAKNIQYF. The CDR3 DNA reads as TGTGCCAGCACCCAGGACAGGGTGGGAGCCAAAAACATTCAGTACTTC.

This chain uses TRBV7-9 with TRBJ2-7; 9 nucleotides agree with TRBD1. The CDR3 contains 16 residues. CDR1 SEHNR and CDR2 FQNEAQ come from the germline V gene (reference sequence). The V gene end was trimmed by 0 bases and the J gene end by 1 base; junction bases not matched to a gene: 4. In nucleotides, the CDR3 is TGTGCCAGCAGCTTAGCCGGGGACAGGGTATCCTACGAGCAGTACTTC. Translating it yields CASSLAGDRVSYEQYF.

The chain uses TRBV11-2 and TRBJ2-7, with TRBD2 as a possible D gene (5 bases). Germline CDR1 and CDR2: SGHAT and FQNNGV. V gave up 7 bases and J gave up 2 bases, with 15 bases separating them. CDR3 length: 14 amino acids. The CDR3 DNA sequence: TGTGCCAGCAATTCCGGGATTCCCCCCTACGAGCAGTACTTC. It yields the protein CASNSGIPPYEQYF.

V usage is TRBV7-9 and J usage is TRBJ1-1; D possibly corresponds to TRBD1 (5 bases). V lost 2 bases and J lost 7, with 11 bases in between. The CDR3 is 13 residues long. Germline assignment: CDR1 SEHNR and CDR2 FQNEAQ (reference sequence). The DNA of the CDR3 is TGTGCCAGCAGCTTATGGACAACCCGTGAAGCTTTCTTT. Protein product: CASSLWTTREAFF.

Regarding this clone: Other DNA sequences within the sample encode an identical CDR3. The chain employs TRBV5-1 and TRBJ1-1, with D perhaps TRBD1 (5 bases). Germline V gives CDR1 SGHRS, CDR2 YFSETQ. The CDR3 runs 14 residues. Trimming pared 1 base from V and 3 bases from J, leaving 10 bases between. The CDR3 DNA follows: TGCGCCAGCAGCTTGTGGGGGTTTGACACTGAAGCTTTCTTT. It is translated as CASSLWGFDTEAFF.

This chain joins TRBV30 and TRBJ1-1; tentatively, D is TRBD1 (5 bases). The CDR3 is 13 amino acids. Trimming pared 5 bases from V and 5 bases from J, leaving 15 bases between. The germline CDR1 and CDR2 sequences are GTSNPN and SVGIG (reference sequence). The CDR3 DNA sequence: TGTGCCTGGGGGGCCCTTCCGGGGACTGAAGCTTTCTTT. Encoded protein: CAWGALPGTEAFF.

V gene TRBV14 combines with J gene TRBJ2-7; D possibly corresponds to TRBD1 (5 bases). V was pared by 0 bases and J by 3 bases, with 12 bases between. CDR1 and CDR2 from the germline V gene are SGHDN and FVKESK. The CDR3 contains 15 residues. CDR3 region: CASSQEDQGNYEQYF. The CDR3 coding sequence is TGTGCCAGCAGCCAAGAAGACCAGGGTAACTACGAGCAGTACTTC.

V gene TRBV4-1 combines with J gene TRBJ2-2; D call uncertain. The CDR3 contains 15 residues. Trimming stripped 0 bases from V and 6 bases from J, with 11 bases between. The germline CDR1 and CDR2 sequences are MGHRA and YSYEKL. The CDR3 protein is CASSQESTAPGELFF. The DNA of the CDR3 is TGCGCCAGCAGCCAAGAGAGTACAGCCCCCGGGGAGCTGTTTTTT.

The gene calls are TRBV30 and TRBJ1-3, with 8 bases identical to TRBD1. Trimming took 5 bases from V and 2 from J; bases not matched to a gene: 2. Germline assignment: CDR1 GTSNPN and CDR2 SVGIG (reference sequence). This CDR3 spans 13 amino acids. The CDR3 region is CAWQTGAGNTIYF. As DNA, the CDR3 is TGTGCCTGGCAGACAGGGGCTGGAAACACCATATATTTT. Variable domain in full (rest from reference TRBV30 and TRBJ1-3): SQTIHQWPATLVQPVGSPLSLECTVEGTSNPNLYWYRQAAGRGLQLLFYSVGIGQISSEVPQNLSASRPQDRQFILSSKKLLLSDSGFYLCAWQTGAGNTIYFGEGSWLTVV.

The chain recombines TRBV21-1 with TRBJ1-5; the D call TRBD1 from the table was never checked on the DNA. TRBV21-1 corresponds to a pseudogene. CDR3 length: 17 amino acids. CDR3 in amino acids: CASSKGDRGPSNQPQHF. DNA of the CDR3: TGTGCCAGCAGCAAAGGGGACAGGGGCCCTAGCAATCAGCCCCAGCATTTT.

The chain uses TRBV5-6 and TRBJ2-1; a weak D match, TRBD2 (5 bases). V lost 7 bases, J lost 6 bases, and 11 bases lay in between. Per germline, CDR1 SGHDT and CDR2 YYEEEE. CDR3 length equals 12 residues. The CDR3 loop is CASARAFNEQFF. For the CDR3, the DNA is TGTGCCAGCGCGAGGGCCTTCAATGAGCAGTTCTTC.

V gene TRBV7-9 combines with J gene TRBJ2-5; D call uncertain. This CDR3 comprises 12 residues. The V and J ends lost 1 base and 2 bases respectively, with 2 bases between them. Germline CDR1 and CDR2: SEHNR and FQNEAQ (reference sequence). The DNA of the CDR3 is TGTGCCAGCAGCTTAGGTCAAGAGACCCAGTACTTC. It encodes CASSLGQETQYF. The complete variable domain, with remaining parts taken from reference TRBV7-9 and TRBJ2-5, reads DTGVSQNPRHKITKRGQNVTFRCDPISEHNRLYWYRQTLGQGPEFLTYFQNEAQLEKSRLLSDRFSAERPKGSFSTLEIQRTEQGDSAMYLCASSLGQETQYFGPGTRLLVL.

V is TRBV29-1 and J is TRBJ1-3, with a possible D match to TRBD1 (6 bases). Near its end, the DNA agrees better with TRBJ2-2, so the J call may be wrong. The length of the CDR3 is 15 residues. Germline CDR1 is SQVTM and CDR2 is ANQGSEA. This chain's CDR3 is CSVDSRGLDTGELFF. CDR3 coding DNA: TGCAGCGTTGACTCTAGGGGGTTGGACACCGGGGAGCTGTTTTTT.

There are a few counts of this clone. The junction does not match germline at one end; this may be a read error. This chain joins TRBV2 and TRBJ1-4, with D possibly TRBD1 on 6 matching bases. Germline CDR1 and CDR2: SNHLY and FYNNEI. The CDR3 sequence is 14 residues long. The CDR3 here is CASSEGTRNEKLFF. The CDR3 DNA reads TGTGCCAGCAGCGAAGGGACACGTAATGAAAAACTGTTTTTT.

This clone occurred once. The rearrangement links TRBV6-1 to TRBJ1-1; possibly TRBD1 for D (6 bases). V was shortened by 5 bases and J by 3 bases, with 13 bases between the two germline ends. Per germline, CDR1 MNHNS and CDR2 SASEGT. This CDR3 spans 14 amino acids. The CDR3 coding sequence is TGTGCCAGCAGTTTATCGGGGGCTGACACTGAAGCTTTCTTT. It codes for CASSLSGADTEAFF.

The rearrangement joins TRBV21-1 to TRBJ2-7. TRBV21-1 counts as a pseudogene. CDR3 size: 13 residues. In DNA form, the CDR3 reads TGTGCCAGCAGGCAGGGAGTACCTTACGAGCAGTACTTC. This translates into CASRQGVPYEQYF.